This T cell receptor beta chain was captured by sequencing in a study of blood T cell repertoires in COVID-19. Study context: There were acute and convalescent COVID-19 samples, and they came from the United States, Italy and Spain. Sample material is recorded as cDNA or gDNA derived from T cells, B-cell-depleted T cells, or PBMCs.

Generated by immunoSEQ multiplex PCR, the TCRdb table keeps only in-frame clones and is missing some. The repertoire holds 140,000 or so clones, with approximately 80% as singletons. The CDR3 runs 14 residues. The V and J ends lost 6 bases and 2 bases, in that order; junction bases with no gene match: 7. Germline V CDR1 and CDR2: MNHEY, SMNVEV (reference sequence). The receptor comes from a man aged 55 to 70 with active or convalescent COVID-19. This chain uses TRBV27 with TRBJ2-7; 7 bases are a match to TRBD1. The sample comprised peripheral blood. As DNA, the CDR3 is TGTGCCAGCAGCCCAACGACAGGGCCCTACGAGCAGTACTTC. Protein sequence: CASSPTTGPYEQYF.